This TCR beta chain stems from a study of blood T cell repertoires in COVID-19. Study details: PBMCs, B-cell-depleted T cells, or T cells were the source of the cDNA or gDNA that made up the material.

TCRdb keeps only in-frame clones here, not all; method: immunoSEQ multiplex PCR. The sample holds some 130,000 clones, 80% to 85% seen once. V shed 3 bases, J shed 5 bases, and the junction held 4 bases outside the gene matches. Germline lookup yields CDR1 KGHSH and CDR2 LQKENI. CDR3 size: 15 residues. Sequenced material: PBMCs or T cells enriched from blood (not recorded which). The sequence came from a young man who had recovered from COVID-19. The chain links TRBV18 to TRBJ2-1; 10 positions agree with TRBD2. Here the CDR3 DNA reads TGTGCCAGCTCACCCCAGCGGGGGGGCGACAATGAGCAGTTCTTC. Translating it yields CASSPQRGGDNEQFF.